This T cell receptor (beta chain) was sequenced in a study of beta chain features in type 1 diabetes. Sequenced material consisted of expressed TCRB transcripts (all of the isolated RNA was reverse transcribed). Generated by immunoSEQ multiplex PCR, the TCRdb table keeps only in-frame clones and is missing some. The sample contains a few hundred thousand clones, 9.6% of which appear only once. Points on this clone: The antigen remains undetermined.

Germline V gene data show CDR1 as SGDLS and CDR2 as YYNGEE. V lost 4 bases and J lost 1; bases outside the gene matches: 5. The CDR3 sequence is 15 residues long. Whole-study findings and limits: A moderate, significant TCRB CDR3 shortening appeared in type 1 diabetes across four CD4+ subsets.

Input material: central memory CD4+ T cells from blood. The receptor was isolated from a man in his thirties or forties with type 1 diabetes. This sequence joins TRBV9 and TRBJ2-1; 7 nucleotides match TRBD1. The CDR3 sequence is CASSIDRASYNEQFF. The CDR3 coding sequence is TGTGCCAGCAGCATTGACAGGGCTTCCTACAATGAGCAGTTCTTC.